This TCR beta chain stems from a study of post-analysis software for immune sequencing data. Whole-study context: Disease trajectories encompassed relapsing-remitting, secondary progressive and progressive-relapsing multiple sclerosis. Study-wide results and limits: Same-batch preparations were strongly co-clustered by F measure. The study found significantly lower normalized Chao1 diversity in multiple sclerosis patients than in controls. There were roughly five TRBV segments more frequent in patients than controls, and TRBV5-6, TRBV5-1 and TRBV20-1 were among them.

Incorporated into the TCR beta cDNA libraries were unique molecular identifiers, which served to reduce PCR and sequencing biases. TCRdb analysed the PCR reads with MiXCR anew, one entry per CDR3 protein. Of some 700,000 distinct CDR3 sequences in the sample, 55% to 60% were seen once. This CDR3 has 19 residues. Germline CDR1 SGHRS, CDR2 YFSETQ. The V gene end was trimmed by 4 bases and the J gene end by 1 base; junction bases not matched to a gene: 12. About this clonotype: As yet, its antigen is unknown.

Sequenced: blood. The TCR comes from a girl aged 2 to 9 with multiple sclerosis. The rearrangement links TRBV5-1 to TRBJ2-1; 12 bases are a match to TRBD2. The CDR3 spells CASSPGGLAGGPSYNEQFF. The CDR3, as DNA: TGCGCCAGCAGCCCCGGTGGTCTAGCGGGAGGGCCGTCCTACAATGAGCAGTTCTTC.